These 32 T cell receptor beta chains originate from one sample sequenced in a study of CD4 and CD8 cells across lung adenocarcinoma regions. A single record per CDR3 protein comes from TCRdb applying MiXCR to the PCR reads. The sample holds under 15,000 distinct CDR3 sequences; around 50% are singletons and the top ten take just under 30%. Material: CD8+ T cells from the margin of a lung tumor. These receptors originate from a male donor with lung adenocarcinoma. The CD4 and CD8 labels of this study may be unreliable.

The chain recombines TRBV6-5 with TRBJ2-5, with 13 bases identical to TRBD2. The CDR3 contains 16 residues. V gave up 4 bases and J gave up 11 bases; unmatched junction bases: 13. Germline V gene lookup returns CDR1 MNHEY and CDR2 SVGAGI. The CDR3 region is CASSSTSGRAGNEQYF. CDR3 in DNA: TGTGCCAGCAGTTCTACTAGCGGGAGGGCCGGGAATGAGCAGTACTTC.

Note on this clonotype: The junction and the germline gene differ at one end; a read error may be behind it. This sequence joins TRBV27 and TRBJ2-4; TRBD2 agrees at 7 bases. The CDR3 length is 16 residues. The germline CDR1 and CDR2 sequences are MNHEY and SMNVEV (reference sequence). The DNA for the CDR3 is TGTGCCAGCCGTGCACGAGTGGCGGGAGCCAAAGATACGCAGTACTTT. This sequence encodes CASRARVAGAKDTQYF.

This chain uses TRBV6-2 or TRBV6-3 with TRBJ2-6; D remains unclear. This CDR3 contains 14 residues. Germline V gene lookup returns CDR1 MNHEY and CDR2 SVGEGT. Trimming stripped 8 bases from V and 1 base from J, with 9 bases between. The CDR3 DNA sequence: TGTGCCAGCGGAAGGGATTCTGGGGCCAACGTCCTGACTTTC. This translates into CASGRDSGANVLTF.

The CDR3 sequence: CASRPGATGNTIYF. As DNA, the CDR3 is TGTGCCAGCAGACCGGGGGCCACTGGAAACACCATATATTTT. The rearrangement links TRBV6-1 to TRBJ1-3, with D possibly TRBD1 on 6 matching bases. The CDR3 spans 14 residues. V lost 6 bases and J lost 2, with 11 bases in between. Germline loops: CDR1 MNHNS, CDR2 SASEGT.

The chain combines TRBV12-3 or TRBV12-4 with TRBJ2-1; D might be TRBD2 (7 bases). V was shortened by 8 bases and J by 3 bases, with 14 bases between the two germline ends. The CDR3 consists of 14 residues. CDR3 in amino acids: CASLGGGIYNEQFF. Here the CDR3 DNA reads TGTGCCAGCTTAGGGGGGGGAATCTACAATGAGCAGTTCTTC.

This clonotype occurred many times. The J gene is TRBJ2-7, the V gene TRBV6-1, with D perhaps matching TRBD2 (7 bases). The CDR3 totals 15 residues. V lost 3 bases to trimming and J lost 0 bases, with 12 bases between them. Per germline, CDR1 MNHNS and CDR2 SASEGT. DNA for the CDR3: TGTGCCAGCAGTGAGTGGGGGGGGCACTCCTACGAGCAGTACTTC. It is translated as CASSEWGGHSYEQYF.

The CDR3: CASSLKADRRAQHYEQYF. DNA for the CDR3: TGTGCCAGCAGTTTAAAGGCAGATAGGAGGGCTCAACACTACGAGCAGTACTTC. The chain couples TRBV27 to TRBJ2-5; weak D call: TRBD2 (6 bases). The J call may not be correct, given that the DNA end is closer to TRBJ2-7. This CDR3 comprises 18 residues. Germline assignment: CDR1 MNHEY and CDR2 SMNVEV (reference sequence).

The chain combines TRBV6-1 with TRBJ2-3, with D perhaps assigned TRBD1 or TRBD2 (5 bases each). Germline V gives CDR1 MNHNS, CDR2 SASEGT. Trimming shortened V by 6 bases and J by 10 bases, and 20 bases separated the two germline ends. This CDR3 spans 14 amino acids. The CDR3 loop reads CASRMDTFTGAQYF. CDR3 DNA: TGTGCCAGCAGGATGGACACCTTCACCGGGGCGCAGTATTTT.

Worth noting for this clonotype: With a much larger clone just one base away, this may be a read error. The rearrangement links TRBV6-1 to TRBJ2-5; 8 bases map to TRBD2. With the DNA end fitting TRBJ2-1 better, the J assignment may be wrong. Per germline, CDR1 MNHNS and CDR2 SASEGT. This CDR3 contains 10 residues. CDR3 amino acids: CASGREAQFF. The CDR3 DNA reads as TGTGCCAGCGGGCGGGAGGCCCAGTTCTTC.

This clonotype is medium-sized. The J gene is TRBJ2-7, the V gene TRBV6-1, with TRBD2 as a possible D gene (6 bases). This CDR3 spans 15 amino acids. Germline values: CDR1 MNHNS, CDR2 SASEGT. V was clipped by 7 bases and J by 0 bases, with 16 bases between them. The CDR3 DNA reads TGTGCCAGCACGTGGCTCTTAGCGGCCTCCTACGAGCAGTACTTC. Protein: CASTWLLAASYEQYF.

This clonotype was recorded a few times. V and J are TRBV12-3 or TRBV12-4 and TRBJ2-1; D is uncertain. Trimming took off 2 bases at V and 10 bases at J, with 15 bases between the two ends. The CDR3 spans 14 residues. CDR3 residues: CASSLTVGAYEQFF. CDR3 coding DNA: TGTGCCAGCAGTTTAACGGTCGGAGCCTACGAGCAGTTCTTC.

This clonotype was detected only a few times. The genes are TRBV7-9 and TRBJ1-2, with D unresolved. CDR3 size: 13 residues. V lost 2 bases and J 6 bases, leaving 10 bases between the germline ends. Germline values: CDR1 SEHNR, CDR2 FQNEAQ (reference sequence). CDR3 protein: CASSLTPTNGYTF. The DNA for the CDR3 is TGTGCCAGCAGCTTAACACCGACGAATGGCTACACCTTC.

As for this clonotype: The junction differs from germline at one of its ends, possibly a read error. The CDR3 protein is CAGSAGCSPDTQYF. CDR3 bases: TGTGCGGGGAGTGCGGGCTGTAGCCCAGATACCCAGTATTTT. The chain uses TRBV10-3 and TRBJ2-3, with D perhaps TRBD2 (5 bases). From germline, CDR1 is ENHRY and CDR2 SYGVKD. This CDR3 is built from 14 residues.

This clonotype was found many times. The chain is built from TRBV7-6 and TRBJ2-1; 16 bases are a match to TRBD2. The better agreement between TRBJ2-7 and the DNA end casts doubt on the J call. The CDR3 has 17 amino acids. Looked up from germline, CDR1 is SGHVS and CDR2 is FNYEAQ. The CDR3 is CASSLGTSGRAGYEQYF. The CDR3 DNA sequence: TGTGCCAGCAGCCTGGGGACTAGCGGGAGGGCCGGCTACGAGCAGTACTTC.

Points on this clonotype: Given a much more abundant clone one base away, this may be a read error. V usage is TRBV6-5 and J usage is TRBJ2-3; D may be TRBD2 (7 bases). The germline V gene has CDR1 MNHEY and CDR2 SVGAGI. V lost 0 bases and J lost 4, with 11 bases in between. This CDR3 is 15 amino acids long. As DNA, the CDR3 is TGTGCCAGCAGTTACTCAGGGGGGGGCCCAGATACGCAGTATTTT. Translated, it gives CASSYSGGGPDTQYF.

This clonotype was detected a few times. The chain employs TRBV4-1 and TRBJ2-4; D perhaps matches TRBD2 (5 bases). Germline lookup yields CDR1 MGHRA and CDR2 YSYEKL. The CDR3 is 16 residues long. V was pared by 4 bases and J by 6 bases, with 19 bases between. The CDR3 nucleotides read TGCGCCAGCAGCCGATCGGCCGGGGAAGGTTTAAACATTCAGTACTTC. This translates into CASSRSAGEGLNIQYF.

A note on this clonotype: A read error may produce the germline difference seen at one junction end. The J gene is TRBJ2-5, the V gene TRBV6-1; D may match TRBD1 or TRBD2 (6 bases each). The CDR3 has 15 residues. Germline V CDR1 and CDR2: MNHNS, SASEGT. The CDR3 loop reads CASRPRGRGKDTQYF. The CDR3 DNA is TGTGCCAGCAGACCCCGGGGGCGTGGCAAAGATACCCAGTACTTC.

About this clonotype: An end of the junction differs from the germline gene, which may be a read error. The chain joins TRBV6-4 to TRBJ2-4; D may match TRBD1 or TRBD2 (5 bases each). Per germline, CDR1 MRHNA and CDR2 SNTAGT. The CDR3 runs 14 residues. The chain's CDR3 is CASSEGRARNIQYF. The CDR3 DNA follows: TGTGCCAGCAGTGAGGGACGAGCGAGAAACATTCAGTACTTT.

The table lists this clonotype with a few counts. The CDR3 DNA reads as TGTGCCAGCAGTCCCCGGTTGGGACATGGCTACACCTTC. Amino acids: CASSPRLGHGYTF. This chain links TRBV6-1 with TRBJ1-2; D may be TRBD1 (5 bases). The CDR3 spans 13 residues. The V and J ends lost 5 bases and 6 bases respectively, with 13 bases between them. Per the germline V gene, CDR1 is MNHNS and CDR2 is SASEGT.

In the case of this clonotype: The junction departs from the called germline gene at one end, perhaps through a read error. The chain's CDR3 is CASSREGLADKNTQYF. CDR3 sequence (DNA): TGTGCCAGCAGTCGGGAGGGACTAGCGGACAAAAATACGCAGTATTTC. The V gene is TRBV6-1, the J gene TRBJ2-3; 11 bases map to TRBD2. The V gene's germline CDR1 is MNHNS and CDR2 SASEGT. This CDR3 has 16 amino acids.

The sample holds a few counts of this clonotype. The chain couples TRBV6-5 to TRBJ2-1; TRBD2 matches at 8 bases. V gave up 4 bases and J gave up 8 bases; unmatched junction bases: 10. The CDR3 consists of 15 residues. Germline V gene sequence: CDR1 MNHEY, CDR2 SVGAGI. CDR3 residues: CASSSGGAYGYEQFF. CDR3 in DNA: TGTGCCAGCAGTTCGGGGGGGGCGTACGGTTATGAGCAGTTCTTC.

This clonotype counts as medium-sized. In nucleotides, the CDR3 is TGTGCCAGCAGCTCGGGACTAGCGGCCTCCTACAATGAGCAGTTCTTC. Residues: CASSSGLAASYNEQFF. This chain joins TRBV7-7 and TRBJ2-1; 11 nucleotides line up with TRBD2. Trimming removed 4 bases from V and 0 bases from J; junction bases left unmatched: 2. The CDR3 length is 16 residues. Germline loops: CDR1 SSHAT, CDR2 FNYEAQ (reference sequence).

Here the CDR3 DNA reads TGTGCCAGCAGTTACGCCGGCGGGAGTTCGGTGGGCGGTACGCAGTATTTT. Translation gives CASSYAGGSSVGGTQYF. The rearrangement links TRBV6-5 to TRBJ2-3; 7 bases line up with TRBD2. The CDR3 runs 17 residues. V gave up 2 bases and J gave up 8 bases; unmatched junction bases: 16. Germline CDR1 reads MNHEY; CDR2 reads SVGAGI.

About this clonotype itself: The junction shows a germline mismatch at one end, possibly a read error. The V call is TRBV6-8, the J call TRBJ2-5; D is tentatively TRBD1 or TRBD2 (6 bases each). CDR1 and CDR2 (germline): MNHGY, SAAAGT. This CDR3 has 17 residues. CDR3 nucleotides: TGTGCCAGCAGTTACGGGCTCGGGGGCCGGGGCCAAGATACCCAGTATTTC. Protein: CASSYGLGGRGQDTQYF.

CDR3 in amino acids: CASTGTGYNEQFF. In DNA form, the CDR3 reads TGTGCCAGCACTGGGACAGGGTACAATGAGCAGTTCTTC. The gene calls are TRBV5-4 and TRBJ2-1, with 9 bases fitting TRBD1. The CDR3 sequence is 13 residues long. Germline V gene sequence: CDR1 SGHNT, CDR2 YYREEE (reference sequence). With 6 bases clipped from V and 4 bases from J, the junction kept 2 bases outside the gene matches. The full variable domain, rest sourced from reference TRBV5-4 and TRBJ2-1, is ETGVTQSPTHLIKTRGQQVTLRCSSQSGHNTVSWYQQALGQGPQFIFQYYREEENGRGNFPPRFSGLQFPNYSSELNVNALELDDSALYLCASTGTGYNEQFFGPGTRLTVL.

V is TRBV5-4 and J is TRBJ2-1, with D maybe TRBD1 (6 bases). Germline V gene sequence: CDR1 SGHNT, CDR2 YYREEE (reference sequence). CDR3 length: 15 residues. V was pared by 4 bases and J by 1 base, with 12 bases between. CDR3 sequence (DNA): TGTGCCAGCAGCCCGAGGGGGAATTCCTACAATGAGCAGTTCTTC. It yields the protein CASSPRGNSYNEQFF.

As for this clonotype: The junction and the germline gene differ at one end; a read error may be behind it. This sequence joins TRBV6-8 and TRBJ2-3, with D perhaps TRBD1 or TRBD2 (5 bases each). The CDR3 consists of 17 residues. Germline V CDR1 and CDR2: MNHGY, SAAAGT. The CDR3 region is CASCSPLAGRDAETQYF. The CDR3 coding sequence is TGTGCCAGCTGTTCGCCGCTCGCGGGCCGGGACGCAGAGACCCAGTATTTC.

The sample holds a few counts of this clonotype. The CDR3 region is CASSPRETDTQYF. CDR3 in DNA: TGTGCCAGCAGCCCGCGGGAGACAGATACGCAGTATTTT. The genes are TRBV6-1 and TRBJ2-3, with TRBD2 matching over 7 bases. J gave up 3 bases and V 6 bases, and 3 bases lay outside the gene matches. This CDR3 has 13 residues. Germline assignment: CDR1 MNHNS and CDR2 SASEGT.

A note on this clonotype: One junction end does not reproduce the germline sequence, and a read error may be involved. V is TRBV7-2 and J is TRBJ2-3; D possibly corresponds to TRBD2 (8 bases). CDR3 length: 19 residues. The germline CDR1 and CDR2 sequences are SGHTA and FQGNSA. The CDR3 loop reads CARTNCAGLGGRARDTQYF. CDR3 bases: TGTGCCAGGACCAACTGTGCGGGACTAGGGGGCCGGGCTAGAGATACGCAGTACTTT.

This clonotype was counted many times. As DNA, the CDR3 is TGTGCCAGCAGTCAAACGACAGGGGGCTACGAGCAGTACTTC. The encoded protein is CASSQTTGGYEQYF. The genes are TRBV27 and TRBJ2-5; 9 positions agree with TRBD1. The DNA matches TRBJ2-7 better at its end, which makes the J call doubtful. The CDR3 has 14 amino acids. Germline CDR1 is MNHEY and CDR2 is SMNVEV (reference sequence).

This clonotype was seen ten or more times. The chain combines TRBV6-2 or TRBV6-3 with TRBJ2-4; the match to TRBD2 covers 11 bases. The CDR3 is made up of 22 amino acids. The V segment lost 8 bases and the J segment 3 bases; nucleotides outside the gene matches: 27. CDR1 and CDR2 (germline): MNHEY, SVGEGT. CDR3 loop: CASGPLPGLAAFLTPNKNIQYF. The DNA of the CDR3 is TGTGCCAGCGGACCATTACCGGGACTAGCGGCTTTCCTAACCCCTAACAAAAACATTCAGTACTTC.

This clonotype is medium-sized (0.01 to 0.1%). This sequence joins TRBV6-1 and TRBJ1-1, with D possibly matching TRBD1 (5 bases). The CDR3 has 15 residues. Trimming removed 7 bases at V and 1 base at J, with 16 bases between. The germline V gene encodes CDR1 MNHNS and CDR2 SASEGT. The DNA of the CDR3 is TGTGCCAGCAAGGTCACGCCGACAGAGAACACTGAAGCTTTCTTT. Amino acid sequence: CASKVTPTENTEAFF.